These 25 T cell receptor beta chains came from one sample sequenced in a study of T cells in Graves' hyperthyroidism and ophthalmopathy. RNA transcripts provided the source from which TCR beta CDR3 regions were amplified. In the first-round RT-PCR of the TCR CDR3, the HTBI primer set was used. TCRdb called the multiplex PCR reads again in MiXCR, with one record for every CDR3 protein. The sample has just under 750,000 distinct CDR3 sequences, 30% to 40% seen once. Sequences were obtained from blood. These receptors all come from a woman in her thirties or forties with Graves' hyperthyroidism.

This clonotype was seen ten or more times. The chain uses TRBV29-1 and TRBJ1-5; D is unclear. CDR1 SQVTM and CDR2 ANQGSEA come from the germline V gene. With 5 bases removed from V and 2 bases from J, the gap between germline ends came to 10 bases. This CDR3 contains 13 residues. As DNA, the CDR3 is TGCAGCGTTTCCCACGGCGGCAATCAGCCCCAGCATTTT. It is translated as CSVSHGGNQPQHF.

This clonotype was observed a few times. The chain links TRBV29-1 to TRBJ1-1, with D maybe TRBD1 (5 bases). The CDR3 runs 14 residues. Deletions cut 1 base from V and 3 bases from J, with 12 bases between. CDR1 and CDR2 from the germline V gene are SQVTM and ANQGSEA. The CDR3 DNA is TGCAGCGTTGAAGGGGCAGGGCATCACACTGAAGCTTTCTTT. Encoded protein: CSVEGAGHHTEAFF. Together with reference TRBV29-1 and TRBJ1-1, the CDR3 gives the full variable domain: SAVISQKPSRDICQRGTSLTIQCQVDSQVTMMFWYRQQPGQSLTLIATANQGSEATYESGFVIDKFPISRPNLTFSTLTVSNMSPEDSSIYLCSVEGAGHHTEAFFGQGTRLTVV.

This clonotype was observed many times. CDR3: CASTPGTGTGAQETQYF. For the CDR3, the DNA is TGTGCCAGCACGCCCGGGACCGGGACCGGGGCACAAGAGACCCAGTACTTC. This chain links TRBV10-3 with TRBJ2-5; TRBD1 or TRBD2 may be the D gene (5 bases each). Trimming left V 10 bases short and J 2 bases short, with 26 bases between. The length of the CDR3 is 17 residues. The germline gives CDR1 ENHRY, CDR2 SYGVKD.

This clonotype occurred many times. This rearrangement joins TRBV13 to TRBJ2-7; 10 positions match TRBD2. CDR1 and CDR2 (germline): PRHDT, FYEKMQ (reference sequence). V lost 5 bases to trimming and J lost 3 bases; unmatched junction nucleotides: 4. This CDR3 region has 14 residues. The DNA of the CDR3 is TGTGCCAGCAGCCCGGGACTAGCGAGCTACGAGCAGTACTTC. Protein: CASSPGLASYEQYF.

Ten or more counts support this clonotype. The chain uses TRBV4-3 and TRBJ1-5, with D perhaps TRBD1 (6 bases). CDR1 LGHNA and CDR2 YSLEER come from the germline V gene. V lost 5 bases and J lost 0, with 11 bases in between. The CDR3 has 15 amino acids. The CDR3 sequence: CASSWGAGSNQPQHF. CDR3 sequence (DNA): TGCGCCAGCAGCTGGGGGGCGGGTAGCAATCAGCCCCAGCATTTT.

The chain uses TRBV7-9 and TRBJ1-2; TRBD1 matches at 8 bases. The CDR3 contains 17 residues. Germline lookup yields CDR1 SEHNR and CDR2 FQNEAQ (reference sequence). The V gene end was trimmed by 6 bases and the J gene end by 0 bases; junction bases not matched to a gene: 12. CDR3 protein: CASSSWTGTMPNYGYTF. Here the CDR3 DNA reads TGTGCCAGCAGTTCTTGGACAGGGACTATGCCTAACTATGGCTACACCTTC.

Concerning this clonotype: Germline is not matched at one junction end, which may reflect a read error. The gene calls are TRBV10-3 and TRBJ1-5; D remains ambiguous. Germline V gives CDR1 ENHRY, CDR2 SYGVKD. The CDR3 extends over 11 amino acids. The CDR3 loop reads CAISGNQPQHF. The CDR3 DNA reads as TGTGCCATCTCCGGCAACCAGCCCCAGCATTTT.

This clonotype came up many times. The chain carries TRBV7-2 and TRBJ1-2; 8 bases line up with TRBD1. Unmatched junction bases numbered 5, after V lost 4 bases and J lost 4 bases. Germline V CDR1 and CDR2: SGHTA, FQGNSA. The CDR3 is 14 amino acids. The CDR3, as DNA: TGTGCCAGCAGCTGGACAGGGTTTGGCTATGGCTACACCTTC. This translates into CASSWTGFGYGYTF.

The table lists this clonotype with many counts. The genes are TRBV19 and TRBJ2-5, with 13 bases matching TRBD2. Trimming cost V 9 bases and J 3 bases; bases outside gene matches: 7. Germline-derived CDR1 and CDR2 are LNHDA and SQIVND (reference sequence). The CDR3 has 15 residues. In nucleotides, the CDR3 is TGTGCCAGCAGCTCGGGACTAGCGGGGAAAGAGACCCAGTACTTC. Its translation is CASSSGLAGKETQYF.

This clonotype occurred a few times. The rearrangement uses TRBV9 and TRBJ1-5; 7 bases line up with TRBD1. V shed 8 bases and J 0 bases; nucleotides not matched to a gene: 14. CDR1 and CDR2 from the germline V gene are SGDLS and YYNGEE. This CDR3 spans 17 amino acids. This CDR3 reads CARSRDRLCYSNQPQHF. CDR3 bases: TGTGCCAGAAGTCGGGACAGATTATGTTATAGCAATCAGCCCCAGCATTTT.

About this clonotype: This may be a read error: a much more frequent sequence differs by one nucleotide. V gene TRBV19 combines with J gene TRBJ2-7, with D hard to call. This CDR3 spans 12 amino acids. Per the germline V gene, CDR1 is LNHDA and CDR2 is SQIVND (reference sequence). CDR3 protein: CASSTGLYGQYF. The CDR3 bases are TGTGCCAGTAGTACCGGCCTTTACGGGCAGTACTTC.

This clonotype has a handful of counts. This chain joins TRBV20-1 and TRBJ2-3; 10 nucleotides match TRBD2. CDR3 size: 13 residues. Trimming at V came to 7 bases and at J to 6 bases, leaving 7 bases not matched to a gene. Germline CDR1 DFQATT, CDR2 SNEGSKA (reference sequence). The CDR3 loop is CSGGTSVGDTQYF. The CDR3 bases are TGCAGTGGCGGGACTAGCGTGGGGGATACGCAGTATTTT.

This clonotype was seen only a few times. V gene TRBV7-2 combines with J gene TRBJ2-7, with D hard to call. The J call may be incorrect, as the DNA end agrees better with TRBJ2-4. The CDR3 extends over 12 amino acids. Germline V gives CDR1 SGHTA, CDR2 FQGNSA. The CDR3 DNA is TGTGCCAGCAGATCGGACGGGAACATTCAGTACTTC. This sequence encodes CASRSDGNIQYF.

V usage is TRBV11-2 and J usage is TRBJ1-1; D gene uncertain. Trimming took off 5 bases at V and 2 bases at J, with 15 bases between the two ends. Germline CDR1 is SGHAT and CDR2 is FQNNGV. The CDR3 runs to 15 residues. The CDR3 is CASSPRGAGNTEAFF. The CDR3 nucleotides are TGTGCCAGCAGCCCCCGCGGCGCGGGCAACACTGAAGCTTTCTTT.

This clonotype was observed once. It may be a read error: a sequence one base away is much more abundant. The CDR3 DNA reads TGTGCCAGCAGTTTATTCCGACGGGAGAACCAGTACTTC. As protein: CASSLFRRENQYF. This chain links TRBV12-3 or TRBV12-4 with TRBJ2-5; tentative D call: TRBD2 (6 bases). The CDR3 extends over 13 amino acids.

This clonotype was seen repeatedly, ten times or more. CDR3 bases: TGTGCCAGCAGCTTAGGGTCCACTGGGGCCAACGTCCTGACTTTC. It codes for CASSLGSTGANVLTF. The rearrangement joins TRBV7-9 to TRBJ2-6; D remains ambiguous. Germline lookup yields CDR1 SEHNR and CDR2 FQNEAQ (reference sequence). Trimming took 1 base from V and 2 from J, leaving 6 bases between them. This CDR3 region has 15 residues.

This clonotype appeared a single time. This rearrangement joins TRBV12-5 to TRBJ2-2; TRBD2 matches at 7 bases. The CDR3 is made up of 15 amino acids. Germline CDR1 LGHNT, CDR2 FRNRAP. With 3 bases clipped from V and 5 bases from J, the junction kept 6 bases outside the gene matches. CDR3 nucleotides: TGTGCTAGTGGTTTCTGGCGGGAGTCGACCGGGGAGCTGTTTTTT. Amino acids: CASGFWRESTGELFF.

The chain employs TRBV7-2 and TRBJ2-5, with 7 positions matching TRBD2. Trimming cost V 1 base and J 2 bases; bases outside gene matches: 10. Germline-derived CDR1 and CDR2 are SGHTA and FQGNSA. The length of the CDR3 is 17 residues. As DNA, the CDR3 is TGTGCCAGCAGCTTAGATGGCGGGAGCACCTATCAAGAGACCCAGTACTTC. It yields the protein CASSLDGGSTYQETQYF.

CDR3: CASSTRWTTDTQYF. The CDR3 DNA reads as TGTGCCAGCAGTACTAGGTGGACCACAGATACGCAGTATTTT. The chain links TRBV7-2 to TRBJ2-3; TRBD2 is a possible D gene (5 bases). Germline V gives CDR1 SGHTA, CDR2 FQGNSA. The CDR3 sequence is 14 residues long. V shed 6 bases and J shed 2 bases, with 12 bases lying between them.

The CDR3 nucleotides are TGTGCCATCAGTCGGGGAGGGCCCAGGAAGTACTTC. Residues: CAISRGGPRKYF. The V and J genes are TRBV10-3 and TRBJ2-7; the match to TRBD2 covers 7 bases. The CDR3 consists of 12 residues. Germline values: CDR1 ENHRY, CDR2 SYGVKD. Trimming took 5 bases from V and 11 from J; bases not matched to a gene: 9.

This clonotype was detected a few times. J is TRBJ1-3 and V is TRBV6-1; 7 bases fit TRBD1. Germline assignment: CDR1 MNHNS and CDR2 SASEGT. Trimming removed 7 bases from V and 10 bases from J; junction bases left unmatched: 10. The CDR3 extends over 13 amino acids. DNA of the CDR3: TGTGCCAGCACCGAGACAGGGTGGCGGACCATATATTTT. Translated, it gives CASTETGWRTIYF.

This clonotype was detected many times. The J gene is TRBJ1-1, the V gene TRBV9; no firm D call. This CDR3 is 16 amino acids long. Germline CDR1 SGDLS, CDR2 YYNGEE. V dropped 4 bases and J dropped 1 base, with 17 bases sitting between them. The CDR3 is CASSPRGSGGNTEAFF. CDR3 sequence (DNA): TGTGCCAGCAGCCCGAGAGGGTCAGGTGGGAACACTGAAGCTTTCTTT.

This clonotype has a count of ten or more. This rearrangement joins TRBV7-9 to TRBJ2-6; 11 bases match TRBD2. Trimming at V came to 5 bases and at J to 1 base, leaving 10 bases not matched to a gene. Germline V gene sequence: CDR1 SEHNR, CDR2 FQNEAQ (reference sequence). The length of the CDR3 is 19 residues. CDR3: CASSNQGLAGGSGANVLTF. The CDR3, as DNA: TGTGCCAGCAGCAACCAGGGCCTAGCGGGGGGATCTGGGGCCAACGTCCTGACTTTC.

In this sample, this clonotype turned up many times. V is TRBV15 and J is TRBJ2-7; the D gene could be TRBD1 or TRBD2 (6 bases each). Germline CDR1 reads LNHNV; CDR2 reads YYDKDF (reference sequence). Trimming removed 0 bases at V and 7 bases at J, with 13 bases between. The CDR3 totals 14 residues. The chain's CDR3 is CATSRDPQGGEQYF. For the CDR3, the DNA is TGTGCCACCAGCAGAGACCCACAGGGAGGTGAGCAGTACTTC.

V is TRBV7-9 and J is TRBJ1-4; weak D call: TRBD1 (5 bases). Germline loops: CDR1 SEHNR, CDR2 FQNEAQ (reference sequence). This CDR3 is built from 14 residues. Deletions cut 8 bases from V and 3 bases from J, with 13 bases between. CDR3: CASSLGQSNEKLFF. The CDR3 DNA reads as TGTGCCAGCTCCTTGGGGCAGTCTAATGAAAAACTGTTTTTT. The variable domain in full, with the rest retrieved from reference TRBV7-9 and TRBJ1-4, is DTGVSQNPRHKITKRGQNVTFRCDPISEHNRLYWYRQTLGQGPEFLTYFQNEAQLEKSRLLSDRFSAERPKGSFSTLEIQRTEQGDSAMYLCASSLGQSNEKLFFGSGTQLSVL.